The sequence of this T cell receptor (beta chain) was determined in a study of stem cell transplantation in POMP-related autoinflammatory disease. Across the study: The study hypothesized thymoproteasome defects skew the TRB repertoire via impaired CD8+ selection. Pre-transplant patients had naive-skewed CD4+ T cells and few CD8+ T cells. The study's findings and limits: In PRAID patients, the number of distinct TRB V-J gene pairings was restricted. In patients with PRAID, every analyzed T-cell subset tended to show lower diversity and higher clonality.

Generated by immunoSEQ multiplex PCR, the TCRdb table keeps only in-frame clones and is missing some. Altogether 4,500 to 6,000 clones are present, about 92% being singletons, with the ten largest covering more than 2%. The trim removed 4 bases at V and 4 bases at J, leaving 7 bases unmatched. This CDR3 contains 17 residues. Germline CDR1 reads MGHRA; CDR2 reads YSYEKL. This clone was observed once. Its antigen is not identified. V gene TRBV4-1 combines with J gene TRBJ2-3, with 14 bases identical to TRBD2. The starting material was CD8+ T cells from PBMCs, obtained after stem cell transplantation. This TCR came from a human patient with POMP-related autoinflammation and immune dysregulation (PRAID). Some T cells may arise from the graft donor. CDR3 nucleotide sequence: TGCGCCAGCAGCCCCCCGACTAGCGGGAGGGCGGCAGATACGCAGTATTTT. It translates to CASSPPTSGRAADTQYF.